This T cell receptor beta chain was observed in a study of response to subunit inactivated influenza vaccine. Unmatched junction bases numbered 8, after V lost 5 bases and J lost 8 bases. CDR3 length equals 14 residues. The germline V gene has CDR1 SGHVS and CDR2 FNYEAQ. TCRdb analysed the RT-PCR reads with MiXCR anew, one entry per CDR3 protein. There are about 540,000 distinct CDR3 sequences in the sample; roughly 25% occur only once, and roughly 2.8% lies in the top ten. This clonotype was detected a few times. This sample was shared with a second study, whose subject was T cells expressing NK-cell markers. Per that study: It was by 5'RACE template switching with UMIs that TCR beta cDNA was made. In five to seven donors, dominant CD3+CD56+NKG2C+ clonotypes ranked among the top 10 CD8+ clonotypes. These same clonotypes (in four donors) also led the CD3+CD56-NKG2C+ fraction.

The clonotype comes from a man aged 45-65 years who received an inactivated influenza vaccine. The chain joins TRBV7-6 to TRBJ2-1; 8 bases line up with TRBD2. The starting material was CD4+ T cells sorted from PBMCs, obtained 12 days after vaccination. The CDR3 sequence is CASSRGWRGDEQFF. The CDR3 nucleotides read TGTGCCAGCAGCCGGGGCTGGCGGGGGGATGAGCAGTTCTTC.